Detailed here is one T cell receptor (delta chain). A read error is possible here, since a much larger clone lies one base away. This record belongs to a study of gamma-delta chains in newborns, infants, children. CDR1 and CDR2 from the germline V gene are GEAIGNYY and EKD. Trimming took off 0 bases at V and 0 bases at J, with 13 bases between the two ends. The CDR3 has 16 amino acids. TCRdb used CATT to re-call clones from the reads. The data contain about 3,000 delta-chain clones, roughly 3% of them singletons. The TCR originated in a child who was a newborn, infant or young child, either healthy, febrile or measles-vaccinated (not recorded which). The source material was blood. The chain recombines TRDV2 with TRDJ1, with TRDD3 as a possible D gene (5 bases). The CDR3 bases are TGTGCCTGTGACACCGTGGGGAGGGGCTACACCGATAAACTCATCTTT. Amino acids: CACDTVGRGYTDKLIF.